Listed below are T cell receptor beta chains from one sample, sequenced in a study of T cell responses to AZD1222 COVID-19 vaccine. Some clones are missing from TCRdb's copy, which holds only in-frame ones; the method was immunoSEQ multiplex PCR. The sample table includes about 140,000 clones. Material: peripheral blood. The receptor source for this set is an adult in good health. CDR3s include the opening cysteine and the closing phenylalanine or tryptophan. The D gene is left open where the match is weak.

V gene	J gene	D gene	CDR3 protein	CDR3 DNA
TRBV11-2	TRBJ2-5	-	CASSKQGQLQYF	TGTGCCAGCAGCAAACAAGGACAGCTCCAGTACTTC
TRBV7-9	TRBJ2-1	TRBD1	CASSGSATGVSYNEQFF	TGTGCCAGCAGCGGGAGTGCGACAGGGGTCTCCTACAATGAGCAGTTCTTC
TRBV5-4	TRBJ2-2	-	CASSPLPKTNTGELFF	TGTGCCAGCAGCCCCCTCCCCAAGACTAACACCGGGGAGCTGTTTTTT
TRBV6-4	TRBJ1-1	-	CASRPGHLTNTEAFF	TGTGCCAGCAGGCCGGGACATCTAACGAACACTGAAGCTTTCTTT
TRBV7-3	TRBJ2-1	-	CASSLGTSAYNEQFF	TGTGCCAGCAGCTTGGGGACCTCGGCGTACAATGAGCAGTTCTTC
TRBV3-1/TRBV3-2	TRBJ1-4	-	CASSLLQERNEKLFF	TGTGCCAGCAGCCTTCTACAGGAGAGAAATGAAAAACTGTTTTTT
TRBV4-1	TRBJ1-4	TRBD1	CASSSRGDRDATNEKLFF	TGCGCCAGCTCCTCGAGGGGGGACAGAGACGCAACTAATGAAAAACTGTTTTTT
TRBV27	TRBJ1-4	-	CASRPSQKLMDPEFTNEKLFF	TGTGCCAGCAGGCCCTCACAGAAATTAATGGACCCAGAGTTCACTAATGAAAAACTGTTTTTT
TRBV5-1	TRBJ2-3	-	CASRPDRGLSYF	TGCGCCAGCAGACCCGACAGAGGGCTGTCGTATTTT
TRBV7-2	TRBJ2-3	-	CASSLQLFSTDTQYF	TGTGCCAGCAGCTTGCAACTGTTTAGCACAGATACGCAGTATTTT
TRBV9	TRBJ1-1	-	CASSVDQGTSRTEAFF	TGTGCCAGCAGCGTAGACCAGGGGACCTCGAGGACTGAAGCTTTCTTT
TRBV4-1	TRBJ1-1	TRBD1	CATKRQGAGTEAFF	TGCGCCACCAAGCGACAGGGGGCCGGCACTGAAGCTTTCTTT
TRBV19	TRBJ1-1	TRBD1	CASGTGGAPEAFF	TGTGCCAGTGGGACAGGGGGCGCCCCTGAAGCTTTCTTT
TRBV3-1/TRBV3-2	TRBJ2-1	TRBD2	CASSLGLAGNEQFF	TGTGCCAGCAGCCTCGGACTAGCGGGAAATGAGCAGTTCTTC
TRBV29-1	TRBJ2-7	-	CSARDGTYEQYF	TGCAGCGCCAGGGACGGTACCTACGAGCAGTACTTC
TRBV6-5	TRBJ2-7	-	CASSYLGQTSYEQYF	TGTGCCAGCAGTTACTTAGGACAGACCTCCTACGAGCAGTACTTC
TRBV6-5	TRBJ2-2	TRBD2	CASTDGGTSTGELFF	TGTGCCAGCACCGATGGCGGGACTAGCACCGGGGAGCTGTTTTTT
TRBV6-5	TRBJ1-4	-	CASSFQGLANEKLFF	TGTGCCAGCAGTTTTCAGGGTTTGGCTAATGAAAAACTGTTTTTT
TRBV7-9	TRBJ1-1	-	CASSLVGGGYMNTEAFF	TGTGCCAGCAGCTTAGTCGGCGGGGGCTACATGAACACTGAAGCTTTCTTT
TRBV4-1	TRBJ2-2	-	CASREQPNTGELFF	TGCGCCAGCAGAGAGCAACCAAACACCGGGGAGCTGTTTTTT
TRBV29-1	TRBJ1-6	TRBD1	CSVGWTGATYNSPLHF	TGCAGCGTTGGTTGGACAGGGGCTACCTATAATTCACCCCTCCACTTT
TRBV5-1	TRBJ1-1	-	CASSLGVGNTEAFF	TGCGCCAGCAGCTTGGGTGTGGGGAACACTGAAGCTTTCTTT
TRBV6-5	TRBJ2-5	TRBD1	CATSRGFSETQYF	TGTGCCACCTCCAGGGGGTTTAGCGAGACCCAGTACTTC
TRBV10-1	TRBJ1-6	-	CASIRTYNSPLHF	TGCGCCAGCATTCGGACTTATAATTCACCCCTCCACTTT
TRBV5-4	TRBJ2-4	-	CASSLQGYDIQYF	TGTGCCAGCAGCTTGCAAGGTTATGACATTCAGTACTTC
TRBV3-1/TRBV3-2	TRBJ1-2	-	CASSPHRANYGYTF	TGTGCCAGCAGCCCCCACAGGGCTAACTATGGCTACACCTTC
TRBV19	TRBJ2-7	-	CASSISRTGYEQYF	TGTGCCAGTAGTATATCCCGGACGGGATACGAGCAGTACTTC
TRBV10-3	TRBJ2-5	TRBD2	CAISVGTSQETQYF	TGTGCCATCAGTGTAGGGACTAGCCAAGAGACCCAGTACTTC
TRBV5-1	TRBJ1-4	TRBD1	CASSFGQGATNEKLFF	TGCGCCAGCAGCTTTGGACAGGGGGCAACTAATGAAAAACTGTTTTTT
TRBV5-8	TRBJ1-5	-	CASSLWGAGGNQPQHF	TGTGCCAGCAGCTTATGGGGGGCTGGGGGCAATCAGCCCCAGCATTTT
TRBV6-5	TRBJ2-2	-	CASSPGEANTGELFF	TGTGCCAGCAGCCCAGGGGAGGCGAACACCGGGGAGCTGTTTTTT
TRBV7-6	TRBJ2-5	-	CASSKTRGETQYF	TGTGCCAGCAGCAAAACCCGGGGAGAGACCCAGTACTTC